This is a list of T cell receptor beta chains from one sample in a study of a mutant IDH1 vaccine in newly diagnosed glioma. For these receptors, no antigen is known. TCRdb keeps only in-frame clones here, not all; method: immunoSEQ multiplex PCR. The data hold about 32,000 clones, with around 84% observed a single time. Sequences were derived from PBMCs, sampled from a glioma patient whose treatment included an IDH1 peptide vaccine. These receptors all stem from a man in his thirties or forties with glioma. CDR3s include the opening cysteine and the closing phenylalanine or tryptophan. D genes are given only for firm matches. Clone size appears in some rows only: once, few, many, or a class for an expanded clone.

TRBV30	-	TRBJ1-1	-	TGTGCCTGGAGTGAAATGGGGTACACTGAAGCTTTCTTT	CAWSEMGYTEAFF
TRBV10-1	TRBD1	TRBJ2-7	once	TGCGCCAGCAGTGAAGCTGGACAGGCGAACTTCTACGAGCAGTACTTC	CASSEAGQANFYEQYF
TRBV27	TRBD1	TRBJ1-5	-	TGTGCCAGCAGTCCGGGACAGGGTTTTATTCGGCCCCAGCATTTT	CASSPGQGFIRPQHF
TRBV5-5	-	TRBJ2-7	-	TGTGCCAGCAGCTTGCGCGCGCTGAGCTCCTACGAGCAGTACTTC	CASSLRALSSYEQYF
TRBV30	TRBD2	TRBJ2-5	-	TGTGCCTGGAGTGGGGACTACAACCAAGAGACCCAGTACTTC	CAWSGDYNQETQYF
TRBV7-9	-	TRBJ1-1	few	TGTGCCAGCAGCTTAGTAGTGGGGGGGAGAACTGAAGCTTTCTTT	CASSLVVGGRTEAFF
TRBV6-1	-	TRBJ2-2	-	TGTGCCAGCACCGAGTGGGGGAACACCGGGGAGCTGTTTTTT	CASTEWGNTGELFF
TRBV2	-	TRBJ1-2	-	TGTGCCAGCATACGACAGGAGGATGTTGGCTACACCTTC	CASIRQEDVGYTF
TRBV5-1	-	TRBJ2-5	once	TGCGCCAGCAGCTTGGTGGCTACACAAGAGACCCAGTACTTC	CASSLVATQETQYF
TRBV12-5	-	TRBJ1-1	few	TGTGCTAGTGGCCCTGGGGGAACTGAAGCTTTCTTT	CASGPGGTEAFF
TRBV7-9	-	TRBJ2-5	-	TGTGCCAGCAGCTTAGCGTGGACTCAAGAGACCCAGTACTTC	CASSLAWTQETQYF
TRBV29-1	TRBD2	TRBJ2-3	-	TGCAGCGTTGAGTTAGCGGGTATTACAGATACGCAGTATTTT	CSVELAGITDTQYF
TRBV5-1	TRBD2	TRBJ2-1	-	TGCGCCAGCAGCGAATCTAGCGGGAGCTACAATGAGCAGTTCTTC	CASSESSGSYNEQFF
TRBV6-1	-	TRBJ1-5	-	TGTGCCAGCAAAACGAGAAATCAGCCCCAGCATTTT	CASKTRNQPQHF
TRBV5-1	-	TRBJ2-3	once	TGCGCCAGCAGCTTGGATTCGGCAGGGGGCACAGATACGCAGTATTTT	CASSLDSAGGTDTQYF
TRBV2	-	TRBJ2-3	few	TGTGCCAGCAGTGAAAGGGCGGTTTTCACAGATACGCAGTATTTT	CASSERAVFTDTQYF
TRBV6-5	-	TRBJ1-1	-	TGTGCCAGCAGTTACTCCTCTGCAGTACTGAACACTGAAGCTTTCTTT	CASSYSSAVLNTEAFF
TRBV27	-	TRBJ1-1	-	TGTGCCAGCAGTCCGGGACTGGGTGCAGCTTTCTTT	CASSPGLGAAFF
TRBV30	-	TRBJ1-1	-	TGTGCCTGGAGTCAGGTATTTGAGGCTTTCTTT	CAWSQVFEAFF
TRBV11-3	TRBD1	TRBJ1-1	-	TGTGCCAGCAGCCTCACAGGGGGTCGGACTGAAGCTTTCTTT	CASSLTGGRTEAFF
TRBV5-1	-	TRBJ1-1	-	TGCGCCAGCAGCTTCAAGCACGCGAACACTGAAGCTTTCTTT	CASSFKHANTEAFF
TRBV4-2	TRBD1	TRBJ1-2	-	TGTGCCAGCAGCCAACCCGTCGGGGACAGGCGATCTAACTATGGCTACACCTTC	CASSQPVGDRRSNYGYTF
TRBV29-1	TRBD2	TRBJ2-1	-	TGCAGCGTCGGCCTGACTAGCGGGAACAATGAGCAGTTCTTC	CSVGLTSGNNEQFF
TRBV12-5	TRBD1	TRBJ1-1	few	TGTGCTAGTGGTTTTAACAGGGGCATTGAAGCTTTCTTT	CASGFNRGIEAFF
TRBV27	TRBD2	TRBJ2-3	-	TGTGCCAGTAGACTAGCGGGGACCGATACGCAGTATTTT	CASRLAGTDTQYF
TRBV7-8	-	TRBJ1-3	once	TGTGCCAGCAGCTTACCGGTAGGAGTATCGTCTGGAAACACCATATATTTT	CASSLPVGVSSGNTIYF
TRBV19	-	TRBJ2-7	-	TGTGCCAGTAGTCCCTATTCTGGCGCGCCCTACGAGCAGTACTTC	CASSPYSGAPYEQYF
TRBV20-1	-	TRBJ2-1	few	TGCAGTGCTAGCGGCGACAATGAGCAGTTCTTC	CSASGDNEQFF
TRBV6-1	-	TRBJ1-4	-	TGTGCCAGCATCTCCGCGGGATTGAGTGAAAAACTGTTTTTT	CASISAGLSEKLFF
TRBV11-2	-	TRBJ1-1	-	TGTGCCAGCAGCTTAGCAGGGTTCGAAGCTTTCTTT	CASSLAGFEAFF
TRBV5-1	-	TRBJ2-2	-	TGCGCCAGCAGCTTGAGGCAGGCGAACACCGGGGAGCTGTTTTTT	CASSLRQANTGELFF
TRBV6-1	-	TRBJ1-5	-	TGTGCCAGCAGTGAATGGGGGATAGGGCAGCCCCAGCATTTT	CASSEWGIGQPQHF
TRBV2	-	TRBJ2-5	-	TGTGCCAGCAGTGCCGTACTAGCGCTCAGGGGAGAGACCCAGTACTTC	CASSAVLALRGETQYF
TRBV6-1	TRBD1	TRBJ2-5	-	TGTGCCAGCAGGGATGGACAGGGGAAACAAGAGACCCAGTACTTC	CASRDGQGKQETQYF
TRBV15	TRBD2	TRBJ2-5	-	TGTGCCACCGCCGGGACTAGAACTAAAGAGACCCAGTACTTC	CATAGTRTKETQYF
TRBV5-1	-	TRBJ2-2	-	TGCGCCAGCAGCCTAAGGTTTGACAATGCGAACACCGGGGAGCTGTTTTTT	CASSLRFDNANTGELFF
TRBV2	-	TRBJ1-1	-	TGTGCCAGCAGTGAACGGGGTGAAGCTTTCTTT	CASSERGEAFF
TRBV9	-	TRBJ2-7	-	TGTGCCAGCAGCGTGGGGACTTACGGCCTCTACGAGCAGTACTTC	CASSVGTYGLYEQYF
TRBV5-1	TRBD1	TRBJ2-1	-	TGCGCCAGCAGCTTGCCGGGACAGGGCTACAATGAGCAGTTCTTC	CASSLPGQGYNEQFF
TRBV11-3	-	TRBJ2-1	-	TGTGCCAGCAGCCTAAACTCGGGAGAGCAGTTCTTC	CASSLNSGEQFF
TRBV18	-	TRBJ2-2	-	TGTGCCAGCTCACCGTTGACAGGCAACACCGGGGAGCTGTTTTTT	CASSPLTGNTGELFF
TRBV5-5	TRBD1	TRBJ1-1	few	TGTGCCAGCAGCAGGGACAGTAGAAACACTGAAGCTTTCTTT	CASSRDSRNTEAFF
TRBV5-4	TRBD1	TRBJ1-3	-	TGTGCCAGCAGTAGGGGACAGGGTGACACCATATATTTT	CASSRGQGDTIYF
TRBV27	TRBD2	TRBJ2-1	-	TGTGCCAGCCGTAGCGGGAGATTGGGAGTTGAGGCCTACAATGAGCAGTTCTTC	CASRSGRLGVEAYNEQFF
TRBV4-2	TRBD1	TRBJ2-7	-	TGTGCCAGCAGCCCCAGACAGGGAGACGAGCAGTACTTC	CASSPRQGDEQYF